Shown below are 32 T cell receptor beta chains from a single sample sequenced in a study of control samples from healthy donors and cancer patients. The table came from immunoSEQ multiplex PCR; TCRdb's copy has only in-frame clones and leaves some out. Of under 20,000 clones in the sample, about 87% were seen once. Sequenced: PBMCs. The receptors shown here come from a woman aged 70-85 years with colorectal cancer.

The gene calls are TRBV27 and TRBJ1-1; D is unresolved. V lost 6 bases and J lost 4, with 12 bases in between. Germline V gives CDR1 MNHEY, CDR2 SMNVEV (reference sequence). The length of the CDR3 is 13 residues. CDR3 loop: CASSLGLATEAFF. In nucleotides, the CDR3 is TGTGCCAGCAGCCTAGGTCTAGCCACTGAAGCTTTCTTT.

This clone was recorded once. The chain recombines TRBV6-2 or TRBV6-3 with TRBJ2-7; D possibly corresponds to TRBD1 (5 bases). Germline V lookup: CDR1 MNHEY, CDR2 SVGEGT. This CDR3 has 14 residues. The V end was cut by 3 bases, the J end by 6 bases, with 15 bases between. The CDR3 loop is CASSYWAQAGEQYF. CDR3 sequence (DNA): TGTGCCAGCAGTTATTGGGCACAGGCCGGCGAGCAGTACTTC.

The rearrangement links TRBV11-3 to TRBJ1-1; D might be TRBD1 (5 bases). Looked up from germline, CDR1 is SGHNT and CDR2 is YENEEA. This CDR3 spans 15 amino acids. V lost 2 bases, J lost 4 bases, and 14 bases lay in between. The CDR3 nucleotides read TGTGCCAGCAGCTTATGGGGGGTGAGGGCCACTGAAGCTTTCTTT. It specifies CASSLWGVRATEAFF.

The chain has TRBV7-2 and TRBJ2-1; perhaps TRBD2 as D (7 bases). Trimming stripped 3 bases from V and 10 bases from J, with 19 bases between. This CDR3 contains 15 residues. Germline V lookup: CDR1 SGHTA, CDR2 FQGNSA. CDR3 coding DNA: TGTGCCAGCAGCTTTGACGGGGGGCCTCTACGGGAGCAGTTCTTC. Protein: CASSFDGGPLREQFF.

The chain combines TRBV5-6 with TRBJ1-4; possible D gene TRBD1, 5 bases. This CDR3 comprises 16 residues. Germline CDR1 is SGHDT and CDR2 is YYEEEE. Trimming took 4 bases from V and 7 from J, leaving 20 bases between them. CDR3 nucleotides: TGTGCCAGCAGCCGTCAGGGTGGGGCGATGGGTGAAAAACTGTTTTTT. Its translation: CASSRQGGAMGEKLFF.

The chain uses TRBV10-2 and TRBJ2-2, with 9 bases aligning to TRBD1. This CDR3 comprises 18 residues. V lost 2 bases and J lost 4; bases outside the gene matches: 11. CDR1 and CDR2 from the germline V gene are WSHSY and SAAADI. The CDR3 bases are TGCGCCAGCAGTGAGGGGACAGGGAAACAATGGGGCACCGGGGAGCTGTTTTTT. Translated: CASSEGTGKQWGTGELFF.

The chain uses TRBV4-3 and TRBJ1-2; D remains unclear. Trimming left V 0 bases short and J 1 base short, with 9 bases between. CDR3 length: 15 amino acids. CDR1 and CDR2 from the germline V gene are LGHNA and YSLEER. DNA for the CDR3: TGCGCCAGCAGCCAAGAACCCAGATTTAACTATGGCTACACCTTC. Its protein is CASSQEPRFNYGYTF.

V gene TRBV2 combines with J gene TRBJ1-5, with D tentatively TRBD1 (5 bases). This CDR3 is built from 14 residues. CDR1 is SNHLY and CDR2 is FYNNEI in the germline V gene. V shed 8 bases and J shed 1 base, with 12 bases lying between them. The CDR3 sequence: CASGIHRSNQPQHF. CDR3 in DNA: TGTGCCAGCGGGATCCACAGGAGCAATCAGCCCCAGCATTTT.

This clone has just one count. CDR3 coding DNA: TGTGCCAGCTCACCACGGGCAGGGGGCTCCTACGAGCAGTACTTC. It specifies CASSPRAGGSYEQYF. The V gene is TRBV18, the J gene TRBJ2-7, with TRBD1 matching over 7 bases. Germline loops: CDR1 KGHSH, CDR2 LQKENI. Trimming at V came to 1 base and at J to 0 bases, leaving 3 bases not matched to a gene. There are 15 residues in the CDR3.

The chain carries TRBV4-3 and TRBJ2-7; 8 nucleotides line up with TRBD2. This CDR3 has 15 amino acids. The germline V gene encodes CDR1 LGHNA and CDR2 YSLEER. With V trimmed by 5 bases and J by 0 bases, 6 bases remained unmatched. The CDR3 bases are TGCGCCAGCAGCTTAAAGCGGGAGCACTCCTACGAGCAGTACTTC. Its translation is CASSLKREHSYEQYF.

The chain is built from TRBV11-3 and TRBJ2-2; 10 nucleotides align to TRBD1. CDR1 SGHNT and CDR2 YENEEA come from the germline V gene. V lost 4 bases, J lost 9 bases, and 8 bases stayed unmatched. The CDR3 has 15 amino acids. The CDR3 here is CASSSGTGDHRELFF. In nucleotides, the CDR3 is TGTGCCAGCAGCTCCGGGACAGGGGATCACCGGGAGCTGTTTTTT.

The chain employs TRBV7-9 and TRBJ2-7; 7 positions agree with TRBD1. This CDR3 spans 14 amino acids. CDR1 SEHNR and CDR2 FQNEAQ come from the germline V gene (reference sequence). Germline trimming cut 0 bases from V and 2 bases from J; bases unmatched to any gene: 1. CDR3 DNA sequence: TGTGCCAGCAGCTTAGCAGGGACAGCCTACGAGCAGTACTTC. It is translated as CASSLAGTAYEQYF.

The sample holds a few counts of this clone. The genes are TRBV12-3 or TRBV12-4 and TRBJ1-5; D perhaps matches TRBD1 (5 bases). The V and J ends lost 6 bases and 11 bases respectively, with 17 bases between them. The CDR3 is made up of 13 amino acids. This CDR3 is CASRWDADSAQHF. CDR3 sequence (DNA): TGTGCCAGCAGGTGGGACGCCGACTCGGCCCAGCATTTT.

In this sample, this clone turned up once. The V and J genes are TRBV19 and TRBJ1-5; 8 positions agree with TRBD1. Germline values: CDR1 LNHDA, CDR2 SQIVND (reference sequence). The V segment lost 8 bases and the J segment 1 base; nucleotides outside the gene matches: 16. The CDR3 is made up of 18 amino acids. The CDR3 nucleotides are TGTGCCAGTGACGTTGAAGGTGACAGGGGACTAAGCAATCAGCCCCAGCATTTT. Its protein is CASDVEGDRGLSNQPQHF.

J is TRBJ2-3 and V is TRBV4-3; TRBD2 aligns across 9 bases. The CDR3 is made up of 18 amino acids. Germline V lookup: CDR1 LGHNA, CDR2 YSLEER. V gave up 0 bases and J gave up 2 bases; unmatched junction bases: 9. In nucleotides, the CDR3 is TGCGCCAGCAGCCAAGAAGGTCTAGCGGGAATATTCACAGATACGCAGTATTTT. Translating gives CASSQEGLAGIFTDTQYF.

The chain has TRBV27 and TRBJ1-5; TRBD1 matches at 7 bases. Germline trimming cut 2 bases from V and 3 bases from J; bases unmatched to any gene: 10. Germline values: CDR1 MNHEY, CDR2 SMNVEV (reference sequence). This CDR3 spans 17 amino acids. The CDR3, as DNA: TGTGCCAGCAGTTTAAAGCAGTCCGGGACAGACAATCAGCCCCAGCATTTT. Its translation: CASSLKQSGTDNQPQHF.

The sample holds a few counts of this clone. The gene calls are TRBV6-6 and TRBJ1-5; TRBD1 agrees at 7 bases. The CDR3 runs to 15 residues. V shed 0 bases, J shed 6 bases, and the junction held 5 bases outside the gene matches. The germline CDR1 and CDR2 sequences are MNHNY and SVGAGI (reference sequence). This CDR3 is CASSYSSQGGQPQHF. The CDR3 bases are TGTGCCAGCAGTTACTCGTCGCAGGGGGGTCAGCCCCAGCATTTT.

This chain uses TRBV20-1 with TRBJ1-1; D gene unclear. CDR1 is DFQATT, CDR2 SNEGSKA, per germline (reference sequence). This CDR3 contains 11 residues. V shed 6 bases and J shed 3 bases, with 8 bases lying between them. CDR3 amino acids: CSAKLYTEAFF. CDR3 in DNA: TGCAGTGCCAAGTTATACACTGAAGCTTTCTTT.

V and J are TRBV2 and TRBJ1-5; 7 nucleotides agree with TRBD1. V trimming: 5 bases; J trimming: 4 bases; junction bases outside the gene matches: 11. The CDR3 extends over 16 amino acids. CDR1 is SNHLY and CDR2 is FYNNEI in the germline V gene. CDR3 sequence reads: CASSQDRIAVNQPQHF. In DNA form, the CDR3 reads TGTGCCAGCAGTCAGGACAGGATAGCAGTAAATCAGCCCCAGCATTTT.

This chain joins TRBV5-6 and TRBJ1-6; D is perhaps TRBD1 (5 bases). Germline-derived CDR1 and CDR2 are SGHDT and YYEEEE. The CDR3 runs 16 residues. V was cut by 6 bases and J by 4 bases, with 17 bases left in between. CDR3 protein: CASTVEGRGYNSPLHF. CDR3 in DNA: TGTGCCAGCACTGTGGAGGGACGGGGATATAATTCACCCCTCCACTTT.

The genes are TRBV7-9 and TRBJ1-2, with 7 bases fitting TRBD1. Per the germline V gene, CDR1 is SEHNR and CDR2 is FQNEAQ (reference sequence). Trimming at V came to 1 base and at J to 4 bases, leaving 6 bases not matched to a gene. The CDR3 length is 15 residues. Here the CDR3 DNA reads TGTGCCAGCAGCTTAGGGACAGGACCTAGCTATGGCTACACCTTC. It specifies CASSLGTGPSYGYTF.

The chain links TRBV4-1 to TRBJ1-2; the D gene is possibly TRBD1 (6 bases). Germline assignment: CDR1 MGHRA and CDR2 YSYEKL. V lost 1 base to trimming and J lost 4 bases, with 13 bases between them. The CDR3 runs to 15 residues. CDR3 region: CASSQGDRRAYGYTF. In nucleotides, the CDR3 is TGCGCCAGCAGCCAAGGAGACAGGAGGGCCTATGGCTACACCTTC.

This clone was counted once. This chain links TRBV10-3 with TRBJ2-1, with D perhaps given as TRBD1 or TRBD2 (6 bases each). Trimming took 1 base from V and 7 from J, leaving 17 bases between them. In germline, CDR1 is ENHRY, CDR2 SYGVKD. The CDR3 spans 16 residues. This CDR3 reads CAISELGGGARNEQFF. The CDR3 DNA is TGTGCCATCAGTGAGTTAGGAGGGGGAGCTCGGAATGAGCAGTTCTTC.

The chain employs TRBV7-6 and TRBJ2-1; 8 bases are shared with TRBD1. The CDR3 spans 16 residues. V was pared by 4 bases and J by 4 bases, with 9 bases of the junction left unmatched. CDR1 is SGHVS, CDR2 FNYEAQ, per germline. The CDR3 DNA reads TGTGCCAGCAGCTCCCTACAGGGGGGAACGTACAATGAGCAGTTCTTC. This gives the protein CASSSLQGGTYNEQFF.

The chain joins TRBV6-1 to TRBJ1-2; D remains unclear. The CDR3 is 15 residues long. From germline, CDR1 is MNHNS and CDR2 SASEGT. V lost 3 bases and J lost 3, with 14 bases in between. For the CDR3, the DNA is TGTGCCAGCAGTGACGAGGCATTTCCCTACTATGGCTACACCTTC. Translating it yields CASSDEAFPYYGYTF.

The chain is built from TRBV7-2 and TRBJ1-2; D is uncertain. The CDR3 has 14 amino acids. Germline V gives CDR1 SGHTA, CDR2 FQGNSA. The V end lost 1 base, the J end lost 4 bases, and 10 bases lay between the germline ends. The chain's CDR3 is CASSLEGRSYGYTF. The CDR3 DNA follows: TGTGCCAGCAGCTTAGAGGGAAGGAGCTATGGCTACACCTTC.

The chain couples TRBV19 to TRBJ1-5; tentatively, D is TRBD1 (5 bases). Trimming shortened V by 7 bases and J by 3 bases, and 13 bases separated the two germline ends. There are 14 residues in the CDR3. Germline values: CDR1 LNHDA, CDR2 SQIVND (reference sequence). For the CDR3, the DNA is TGTGCCAGTAAAGGCAGGGCCTCCAATCAGCCCCAGCATTTT. Its protein is CASKGRASNQPQHF.

J is TRBJ2-7 and V is TRBV11-2; 7 nucleotides align to TRBD1. The CDR3 has 16 amino acids. Germline CDR1 SGHAT, CDR2 FQNNGV. Germline trimming cut 4 bases from V and 2 bases from J; bases unmatched to any gene: 11. The CDR3 DNA reads TGTGCCAGCAGCTCTTTTTTTGGGGACAGTACCTACGAGCAGTACTTC. It specifies CASSSFFGDSTYEQYF.

This chain uses TRBV7-8 with TRBJ2-3; TRBD1 might be the D (6 bases). Trimming pared 1 base from V and 4 bases from J, leaving 12 bases between. The CDR3 length is 15 residues. Per the germline V gene, CDR1 is SGHVS and CDR2 is FQNEAQ. This CDR3 reads CASSLEQGLADTQYF. The CDR3 DNA is TGTGCCAGCAGCTTAGAACAGGGTCTTGCAGATACGCAGTATTTT. Variable domain in full (rest from reference TRBV7-8 and TRBJ2-3): GAGVSQSPRYKVAKRGQDVALRCDPISGHVSLFWYQQALGQGPEFLTYFQNEAQLDKSGLPSDRFFAERPEGSVSTLKIQRTQQEDSAVYLCASSLEQGLADTQYFGPGTRLTVL.

The V gene is TRBV7-9, the J gene TRBJ2-1, with TRBD2 as a possible D gene (6 bases). With 4 bases removed from V and 5 bases from J, the gap between germline ends came to 18 bases. The CDR3 consists of 16 residues. From germline, CDR1 is SEHNR and CDR2 FQNEAQ (reference sequence). The CDR3 is CASSSRNPGANNEQFF. The CDR3 DNA follows: TGTGCCAGCAGCTCCAGGAATCCGGGAGCCAACAATGAGCAGTTCTTC. The variable domain in full, completed from reference TRBV7-9 and TRBJ2-1, reads DTGVSQNPRHKITKRGQNVTFRCDPISEHNRLYWYRQTLGQGPEFLTYFQNEAQLEKSRLLSDRFSAERPKGSFSTLEIQRTEQGDSAMYLCASSSRNPGANNEQFFGPGTRLTVL.

This rearrangement joins TRBV7-2 to TRBJ2-1; D ambiguous. The germline V gene has CDR1 SGHTA and CDR2 FQGNSA. V was trimmed by 5 bases and J by 9 bases, leaving 14 bases between them. The CDR3 covers 13 residues. The CDR3 nucleotides read TGTGCCAGCAGCCTAATGGTCTCGGGTGAGCAGTTCTTC. Protein product: CASSLMVSGEQFF.

This chain joins TRBV19 and TRBJ2-1; 13 bases agree with TRBD2. Germline V gene lookup returns CDR1 LNHDA and CDR2 SQIVND (reference sequence). The CDR3 has 16 residues. The V segment lost 4 bases and the J segment 3 bases; nucleotides outside the gene matches: 3. The CDR3 nucleotides read TGTGCCAGTAGTAAGGGACTAGCGGGGAACTACAATGAGCAGTTCTTC. The encoded protein is CASSKGLAGNYNEQFF. The full variable domain, completed using reference TRBV19 and TRBJ2-1, is DGGITQSPKYLFRKEGQNVTLSCEQNLNHDAMYWYRQDPGQGLRLIYYSQIVNDFQKGDIAEGYSVSREKKESFPLTVTSAQKNPTAFYLCASSKGLAGNYNEQFFGPGTRLTVL.